The T cell receptor beta chain described here comes from a study of T cell clones after liver transplantation. Study at large: As an antigen-independent comparator, third-party-reactive TCRbeta sequences came from pre-transplant mixed lymphocyte reactions. Subjects received no induction therapy and standard immunosuppression until randomization at 12-24 months post-transplant.

This clone was seen just once. Other DNA sequences in the sample encode the same CDR3. The CDR3 runs to 13 residues. Trimming left V 4 bases short and J 6 bases short, with 12 bases between. CDR1 is SGHRS, CDR2 YFSETQ, per germline. TCRdb's table, derived via immunoSEQ multiplex PCR, lists solely in-frame clones and lacks some. The sample holds over 90,000 clones, approximately 79% seen once. The chain recombines TRBV5-1 with TRBJ2-3; the D is unclear. The source material was CD4+ T cells from blood, sampled around 49 months after liver transplant. The origin of this receptor is a human patient who received a liver transplant. Some T cells may arise from the graft donor. This CDR3 reads CASSPYSRDTQYF. CDR3 in DNA: TGCGCCAGCAGCCCTTATTCAAGGGATACGCAGTATTTT.